Listed here are 7 T cell receptor beta chains from one sample, sequenced in a study of PD-L1 blockade in urothelial cancer. Time point here: peripheral blood 6 weeks after treatment start. Repertoires were generated with immunoSEQ multiplex PCR, while TCRdb's copy carries only in-frame clones and drops some. The sample has about 91,000 clones, around four fifths seen once. This sample comprised PBMCs, obtained around atezolizumab (anti-PD-L1) treatment. Receptors originate from a man in his 70s with urothelial cancer.

The CDR3 sequence is CASKEGSGVLFF. DNA for the CDR3: TGTGCCAGCAAAGAAGGGTCGGGGGTACTGTTTTTT. The chain has TRBV2 and TRBJ1-4, with a tentative D call TRBD1 (5 bases). V was shortened by 7 bases and J by 13 bases, with 16 bases between the two germline ends. In germline, CDR1 is SNHLY, CDR2 FYNNEI. The CDR3 covers 12 residues. Full variable domain (missing parts from reference TRBV2 and TRBJ1-4): EPEVTQTPSHQVTQMGQEVILRCVPISNHLYFYWYRQILGQKVEFLVSFYNNEISEKSEIFDDQFSVERPDGSNFTLKIRSTKLEDSAMYFCASKEGSGVLFFGSGTQLSVL.

The rearrangement joins TRBV4-1 to TRBJ1-1; 12 bases line up with TRBD1. Trimming at V came to 4 bases and at J to 5 bases, leaving 8 bases not matched to a gene. CDR3 size: 16 residues. Germline lookup yields CDR1 MGHRA and CDR2 YSYEKL. The CDR3 coding sequence is TGCGCCAGCAGCCGGGACAGGGGGCAATTGGGTACTGAAGCTTTCTTT. Translation: CASSRDRGQLGTEAFF.

This clone was recorded a few times. This chain joins TRBV5-1 and TRBJ2-6; D gene ambiguous. V was pared by 4 bases and J by 1 base, with 6 bases between. The length of the CDR3 is 14 residues. Germline V gene data show CDR1 as SGHRS and CDR2 as YFSETQ. The CDR3 DNA sequence: TGCGCCAGCAGCGGGCGATCTGGGGCCAACGTCCTGACTTTC. The encoded protein is CASSGRSGANVLTF.

The V and J genes are TRBV29-1 and TRBJ1-1; TRBD1 is a possible D gene (5 bases). In germline, CDR1 is SQVTM, CDR2 ANQGSEA. Deletions cut 6 bases from V and 2 bases from J, with 25 bases between. The CDR3 runs 17 residues. CDR3: CSVSPSGVTGGNTEAFF. Here the CDR3 DNA reads TGCAGCGTCTCGCCCAGCGGCGTCACGGGGGGTAACACTGAAGCTTTCTTT.

This chain uses TRBV27 with TRBJ1-1; TRBD1 might be the D (6 bases). Germline CDR1 reads MNHEY; CDR2 reads SMNVEV (reference sequence). CDR3 size: 14 residues. V was pared by 1 base and J by 1 base, with 7 bases between. This CDR3 is CASSLLGGNTEAFF. The CDR3 DNA reads TGTGCCAGCAGTTTATTAGGGGGGAACACTGAAGCTTTCTTT.

The V call is TRBV2, the J call TRBJ1-4; D unclear. V was shortened by 6 bases and J by 0 bases, with 14 bases between the two germline ends. Germline CDR1 and CDR2: SNHLY and FYNNEI. The CDR3 totals 16 residues. CDR3 amino acids: CASRRDWRSTNEKLFF. The DNA of the CDR3 is TGTGCCAGCAGGCGTGATTGGAGATCAACTAATGAAAAACTGTTTTTT. Based on the CDR3 plus reference TRBV2 and TRBJ1-4, the full variable domain is EPEVTQTPSHQVTQMGQEVILRCVPISNHLYFYWYRQILGQKVEFLVSFYNNEISEKSEIFDDQFSVERPDGSNFTLKIRSTKLEDSAMYFCASRRDWRSTNEKLFFGSGTQLSVL.

The J gene is TRBJ2-5, the V gene TRBV6-5, with 7 bases identical to TRBD2. Germline-derived CDR1 and CDR2 are MNHEY and SVGAGI. This CDR3 has 13 residues. The V segment lost 5 bases and the J segment 5 bases; nucleotides outside the gene matches: 5. The CDR3 is CASSERRGETQYF. CDR3 sequence (DNA): TGTGCCAGCAGTGAACGGCGGGGGGAGACCCAGTACTTC.